Listed here is a single TCR beta chain. The data originate from a study of Ad26.COV2.S vaccination and SARS-CoV-2 variants. Overall study: Donor allocation was to the COV1001 Ad26.COV2.S trial arm.

Treatment described: around 19 received Ad26.COV2.S at low or high dose, single or two shots; roughly five received placebo; per-sample allocation not given. Samples analyzed were those drawn on day 63 after the first vaccine or placebo injection. The CDR3 extends over 15 amino acids. Trimming removed 5 bases from V and 5 bases from J; junction bases left unmatched: 8. Germline V lookup: CDR1 SGHVS, CDR2 FNYEAQ. Clones were sequenced by immunoSEQ multiplex PCR, and TCRdb holds only the in-frame ones, with some missing. The data show approximately 250,000 clones, 87% seen once. The TCR originated in a person aged 18-65 years who received the Ad26.COV2.S COVID-19 vaccine or a placebo. The chain combines TRBV7-6 with TRBJ2-1; 8 bases line up with TRBD1. The sample was peripheral blood, taken in a trial of Ad26.COV2.S vaccine versus placebo. Written as DNA, the CDR3 is TGTGCCAGCAGCCCTAGGGACAGGAGGGACAATGAGCAGTTCTTC. This codes for CASSPRDRRDNEQFF. The full variable domain, with the rest looked up from reference TRBV7-6 and TRBJ2-1, is GAGVSQSPRYKVTKRGQDVALRCDPISGHVSLYWYRQALGQGPEFLTYFNYEAQQDKSGLPNDRFSAERPEGSISTLTIQRTEQRDSAMYRCASSPRDRRDNEQFFGPGTRLTVL.